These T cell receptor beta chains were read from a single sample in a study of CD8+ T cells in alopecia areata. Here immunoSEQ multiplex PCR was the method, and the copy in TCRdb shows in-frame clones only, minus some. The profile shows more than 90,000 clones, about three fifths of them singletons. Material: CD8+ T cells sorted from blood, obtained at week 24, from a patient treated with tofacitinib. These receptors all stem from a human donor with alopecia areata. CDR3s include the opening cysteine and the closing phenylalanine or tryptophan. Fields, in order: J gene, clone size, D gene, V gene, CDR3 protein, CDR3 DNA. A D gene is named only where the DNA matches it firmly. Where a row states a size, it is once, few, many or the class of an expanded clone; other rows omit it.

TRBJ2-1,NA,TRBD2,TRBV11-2,CASSLGAGSSYNEQFF,TGTGCCAGCAGCTTAGGAGCGGGGAGCTCCTACAATGAGCAGTTCTTC
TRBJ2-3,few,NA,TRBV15,CATTGFTDTQYF,TGTGCCACCACTGGTTTTACAGATACGCAGTATTTT
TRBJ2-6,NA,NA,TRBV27,CASGRVLGSGANVLTF,TGTGCCAGCGGCAGGGTTTTGGGTTCTGGGGCCAACGTCCTGACTTTC
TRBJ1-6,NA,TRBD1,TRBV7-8,CASSFWGGTATNSPLHF,TGTGCCAGCAGTTTTTGGGGTGGGACAGCGACTAATTCACCCCTCCACTTT
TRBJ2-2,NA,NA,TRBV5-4,CASSLWGELFF,TGTGCCAGCAGCTTGTGGGGGGAGCTGTTTTTT
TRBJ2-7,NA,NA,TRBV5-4,CASSLWDSYEQYF,TGTGCCAGCAGCTTGTGGGACTCCTACGAGCAGTACTTC
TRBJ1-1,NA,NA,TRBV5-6,CASSFMDEAFF,TGTGCCAGCAGCTTTATGGATGAAGCTTTCTTT
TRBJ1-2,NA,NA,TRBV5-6,CASSLGDKPSDGYTF,TGTGCCAGCAGCTTGGGAGACAAGCCTAGTGATGGCTACACCTTC
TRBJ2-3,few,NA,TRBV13,CASSLRTAAVQYF,TGTGCCAGCAGCTTACGGACCGCCGCGGTGCAGTATTTT
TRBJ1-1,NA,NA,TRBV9,CASSVAGGDLNTEAFF,TGTGCCAGCAGCGTAGCTGGGGGAGACTTGAACACTGAAGCTTTCTTT
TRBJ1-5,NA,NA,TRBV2,CASSREGRGDQPQHF,TGTGCCAGCAGTCGGGAGGGGAGGGGGGATCAGCCCCAGCATTTT
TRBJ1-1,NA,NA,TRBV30,CAWSVGSEAFF,TGTGCCTGGAGTGTAGGGAGTGAAGCTTTCTTT
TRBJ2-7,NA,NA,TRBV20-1,CSARGRYEQYF,TGCAGTGCTAGGGGACGTTACGAGCAGTACTTC
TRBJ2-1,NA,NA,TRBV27,CASSFPNQQGNEQFF,TGTGCCAGCAGTTTCCCCAATCAACAGGGCAATGAGCAGTTCTTC
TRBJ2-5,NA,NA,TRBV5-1,CASSLEAEETQYF,TGCGCCAGCAGCTTGGAGGCAGAAGAGACCCAGTACTTC
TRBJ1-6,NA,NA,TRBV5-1,CASSLMGGPLHF,TGCGCCAGCAGCCTCATGGGGGGACCCCTCCACTTT
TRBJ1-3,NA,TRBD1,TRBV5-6,CASSLMGQHFSGNTIYF,TGTGCCAGCAGCTTGATGGGACAGCACTTCTCTGGAAACACCATATATTTT
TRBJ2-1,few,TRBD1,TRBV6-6,CASSSQGEQFF,TGTGCCAGCAGTTCACAGGGGGAGCAGTTCTTC
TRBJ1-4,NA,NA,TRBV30,CAWSDWSGEKLFF,TGTGCCTGGAGTGATTGGAGCGGTGAAAAACTGTTTTTT
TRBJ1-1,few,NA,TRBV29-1,CSVELGAEAFF,TGCAGCGTTGAATTGGGGGCTGAAGCTTTCTTT
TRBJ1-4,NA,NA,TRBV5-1,CASSWGPREEKLFF,TGCGCCAGCAGCTGGGGACCGAGGGAAGAAAAACTGTTTTTT
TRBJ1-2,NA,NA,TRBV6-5,CASSYVGDYGYTF,TGTGCCAGCAGTTACGTTGGGGACTATGGCTACACCTTC
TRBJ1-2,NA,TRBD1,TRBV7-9,CASSLAGGFGYTF,TGTGCCAGCAGCTTGGCAGGGGGCTTTGGCTACACCTTC
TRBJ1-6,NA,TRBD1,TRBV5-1,CASSSGTGKGGNSPLHF,TGCGCCAGCAGCTCGGGGACAGGAAAAGGAGGGAATTCACCCCTCCACTTT
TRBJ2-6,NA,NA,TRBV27,CASSSLNSDSGANVLTF,TGTGCCAGCAGTTCGTTAAACAGTGACTCTGGGGCCAACGTCCTGACTTTC
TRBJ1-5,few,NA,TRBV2,CASSEAQQNNQPQHF,TGTGCCAGCAGTGAAGCGCAACAGAACAATCAGCCCCAGCATTTT
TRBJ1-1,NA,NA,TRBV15,CATSTWTEGPNTEAFF,TGTGCCACCAGCACCTGGACAGAGGGCCCGAACACTGAAGCTTTCTTT
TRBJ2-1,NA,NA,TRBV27,CASSLMGGVFSEQFF,TGTGCCAGCAGTTTAATGGGGGGCGTCTTCAGTGAGCAGTTCTTC
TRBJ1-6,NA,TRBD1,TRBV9,CASSAYTGGGSPLHF,TGTGCCAGCAGCGCCTACACAGGGGGCGGTTCACCCCTCCACTTT
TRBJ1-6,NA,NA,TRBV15,CATSNSPLHF,TGTGCCACCAGCAATTCACCCCTCCACTTT
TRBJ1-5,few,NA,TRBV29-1,CSGQEDSNQPQHF,TGCAGCGGACAGGAAGATAGCAATCAGCCCCAGCATTTT
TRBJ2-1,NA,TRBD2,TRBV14,CASSLSPTSGGAGEQFF,TGTGCCAGCAGCCTCTCCCCGACTAGCGGGGGGGCGGGTGAGCAGTTCTTC
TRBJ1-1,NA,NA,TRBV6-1,CASSLGVENTEAFF,TGTGCCAGCAGTCTCGGGGTAGAGAACACTGAAGCTTTCTTT
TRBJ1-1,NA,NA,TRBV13,CAVPRGVMNTEAFF,TGTGCCGTGCCGAGGGGGGTTATGAACACTGAAGCTTTCTTT
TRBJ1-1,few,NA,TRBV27,CASSGGNTEAFF,TGTGCCAGCAGTGGCGGTAACACTGAAGCTTTCTTT
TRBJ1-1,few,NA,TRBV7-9,CASSFVLGATEAFF,TGTGCCAGCAGCTTCGTCCTAGGGGCCACTGAAGCTTTCTTT
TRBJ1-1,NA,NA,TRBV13,CASSLGGKGTEAFF,TGTGCCAGCAGCTTAGGTGGGAAGGGCACTGAAGCTTTCTTT
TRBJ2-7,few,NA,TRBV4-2,CASSLNSGEQYF,TGTGCCAGCAGCCTGAACTCCGGGGAGCAGTACTTC
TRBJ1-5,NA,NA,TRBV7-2,CASSLGGQGNQPQHF,TGTGCCAGCAGCTTAGGCGGCCAGGGGAATCAGCCCCAGCATTTT